The rows below give T cell receptor beta chains drawn from one sample of a study of immune heterogeneity within non-small cell lung tumors. MiXCR, applied by TCRdb to the multiplex PCR reads, yields one record per CDR3 protein. The sample lists 14,000 or so distinct CDR3 sequences, over 25% occurring once. Material: lung tumor tissue. The receptor source for this set is a man aged 40-49 years with non-small cell lung cancer. The CDR3 runs from the conserved cysteine through the conserved F or W. The order of the fields is V gene, clone size, J gene, D gene, CDR3 DNA, CDR3 protein. The D gene is left open where the match is weak. Size is stated for part of the rows, as once, few or many counts, or as a class when the clone is expanded.

TRBV12-3/TRBV12-4	.	TRBJ2-7	.	TGTGCCAGTGTAGGGGAAACCTACGATCAGTACTTC	CASVGETYDQYF
TRBV5-1	few	TRBJ1-1	.	TGCGCCAGCAGCTTGGTTGGGGGGGACACTGAAGCTTTCTTT	CASSLVGGDTEAFF
TRBV20-1	.	TRBJ2-5	TRBD1	TGCAGTGCTAGAGACTGGACAGGGTTTGAGACCCAGTACTTC	CSARDWTGFETQYF
TRBV20-1	.	TRBJ2-1	TRBD2	TGCAGTGCTAAGAGGCTAGCGGCATTTAGCTCCTACAATGAGCAGTTCTTC	CSAKRLAAFSSYNEQFF
TRBV20-1	many	TRBJ2-5	.	TGCAGTGCTAGAGATCCTCGGAGGGGAGAGACCCAGTACTTC	CSARDPRRGETQYF
TRBV12-3/TRBV12-4	many	TRBJ2-1	TRBD2	TGTGCCAGCAGTTACTTTGGTGGGGAGGGTGAGCAGTTCTTC	CASSYFGGEGEQFF
TRBV3-1	few	TRBJ1-1	.	TGTGCCAGCAGCCTCACAGGAGGGACTGAAGCTTTCTTT	CASSLTGGTEAFF
TRBV20-1	.	TRBJ1-1	.	TGCAGTGCTAGACAAGGGACGGTGAACACTGAAGCTTTCTTT	CSARQGTVNTEAFF
TRBV4-2	few	TRBJ2-7	.	TGTGCCAGCAGCCAGACCGACAGTCACGAGCAGTACTTC	CASSQTDSHEQYF
TRBV7-8	medium-sized	TRBJ2-7	.	TGTGCCAGCAGCTTAGTAGGACAATACGAGCAGTACTTC	CASSLVGQYEQYF
TRBV6-2/TRBV6-3	.	TRBJ2-1	.	TGTGCCAGCAGCCAACAGGGAAGCTCCTACAATGAGCAGTTCTTC	CASSQQGSSYNEQFF
TRBV4-1	many	TRBJ1-2	TRBD1	TGCGCCAGCAGCCAAGATTTCGCGCGGACAGGGGGCAGTAGCTACACCTTC	CASSQDFARTGGSSYTF
TRBV29-1	.	TRBJ2-1	.	TGCAGCGTCACAGCAACATGTTCTCGCGGGGAGAGCTCCTACAATGAGCAGTTCTTC	CSVTATCSRGESSYNEQFF
TRBV6-2/TRBV6-3	medium-sized	TRBJ2-7	.	TGTGCCAGCAGCCCCGCCGGGACCTCCTACGAGCAGTACTTC	CASSPAGTSYEQYF
TRBV2	few	TRBJ1-1	.	TGTGCCAGCAGTCCCCTCTCTGGATTGACTCTGAACACTGAAGCTTTCTTT	CASSPLSGLTLNTEAFF
TRBV11-3	few	TRBJ1-1	TRBD1	TGTGCCAGCAGCTCTAGATTGGGACAGGGGTTTGCTTTCTTT	CASSSRLGQGFAFF
TRBV4-2	few	TRBJ1-1	.	TGTGCCAGCAGCCAAGGTCACGGCGGGGGCGCGTCTGAAGCTTTCTTT	CASSQGHGGGASEAFF
TRBV10-1	many	TRBJ2-1	TRBD1	TGCGCCAGCAGTCTCGTCCCGGGACAGGGGTACAATGAGCAGTTCTTC	CASSLVPGQGYNEQFF
TRBV12-3/TRBV12-4	medium-sized	TRBJ2-7	.	TGTGCCAGCAGTTTAGCGGGGCAGGGCGGGCAGTACTTC	CASSLAGQGGQYF
TRBV11-3	few	TRBJ1-4	.	TGTGCCAGCAGCGCAGGAGGGACCGTTAATGAAAAACTGTTTTTT	CASSAGGTVNEKLFF
TRBV11-3	.	TRBJ2-3	.	TGTGCCAGCAGCTTAGTTCGTCAGGATACGCAGTATTTT	CASSLVRQDTQYF
TRBV10-3	many	TRBJ1-5	.	TGTGCCATCAGTGAGTCGTTTGGGGGCAATCAGCCCCAGCATTTT	CAISESFGGNQPQHF
TRBV10-3	few	TRBJ1-4	TRBD1	TGTGCCATCAGGGGGGACAGGGACAACGAAAAACTGTTTTTT	CAIRGDRDNEKLFF
TRBV20-1	few	TRBJ2-5	.	TGCAGTGCGCGACAGGGCCTGGGGGGGGAGACCCAGTACTTC	CSARQGLGGETQYF
TRBV5-1	once	TRBJ2-5	.	TGCGCCAGCAGCTTTGGGGGGAGTCGGCGAGAGACCCAGTACTTC	CASSFGGSRRETQYF
TRBV20-1	medium-sized	TRBJ2-3	TRBD2	TGCAGTGCTAGGGGGACTAGCGGGATGGGCACAGATACGCAGTATTTT	CSARGTSGMGTDTQYF